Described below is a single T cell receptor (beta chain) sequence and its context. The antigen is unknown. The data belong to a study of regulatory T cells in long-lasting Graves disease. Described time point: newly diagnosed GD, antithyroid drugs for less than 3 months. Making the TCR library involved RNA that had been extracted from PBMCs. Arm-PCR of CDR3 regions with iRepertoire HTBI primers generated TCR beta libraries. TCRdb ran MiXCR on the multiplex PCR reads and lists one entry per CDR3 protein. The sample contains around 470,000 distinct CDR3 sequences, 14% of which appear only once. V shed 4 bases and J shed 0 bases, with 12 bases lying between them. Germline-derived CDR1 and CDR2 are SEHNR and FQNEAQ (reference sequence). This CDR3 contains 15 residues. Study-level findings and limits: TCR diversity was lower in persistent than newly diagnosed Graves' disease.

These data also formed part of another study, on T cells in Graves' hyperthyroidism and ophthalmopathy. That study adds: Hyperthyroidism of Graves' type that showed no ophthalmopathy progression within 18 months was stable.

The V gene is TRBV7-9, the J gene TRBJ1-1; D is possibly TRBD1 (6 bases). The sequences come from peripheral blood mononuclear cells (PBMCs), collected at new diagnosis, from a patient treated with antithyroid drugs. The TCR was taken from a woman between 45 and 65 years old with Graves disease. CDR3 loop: CASSSGQRMNTEAFF. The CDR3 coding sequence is TGTGCCAGCAGCTCTGGACAGAGAATGAACACTGAAGCTTTCTTT.